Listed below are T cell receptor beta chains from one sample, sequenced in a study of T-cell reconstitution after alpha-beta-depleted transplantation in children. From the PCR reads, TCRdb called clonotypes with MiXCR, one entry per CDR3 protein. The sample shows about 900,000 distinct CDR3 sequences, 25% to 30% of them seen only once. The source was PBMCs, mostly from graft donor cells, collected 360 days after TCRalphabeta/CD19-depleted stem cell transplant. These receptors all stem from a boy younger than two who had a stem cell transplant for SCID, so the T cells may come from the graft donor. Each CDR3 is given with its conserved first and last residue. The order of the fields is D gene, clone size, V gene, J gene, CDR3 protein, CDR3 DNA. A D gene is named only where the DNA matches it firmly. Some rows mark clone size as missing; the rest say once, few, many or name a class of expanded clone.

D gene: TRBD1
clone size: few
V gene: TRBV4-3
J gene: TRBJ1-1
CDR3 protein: CASSRHQKGQGEAFF
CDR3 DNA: TGCGCCAGCAGCCGGCACCAGAAAGGACAGGGTGAAGCTTTCTTT

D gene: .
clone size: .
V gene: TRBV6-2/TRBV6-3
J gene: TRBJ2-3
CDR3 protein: CATKFRWGQDTQYF
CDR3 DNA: TGTGCCACTAAGTTTCGGTGGGGCCAGGATACGCAGTATTTT

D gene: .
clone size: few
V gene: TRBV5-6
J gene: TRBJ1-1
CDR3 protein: CASSLVPVGTEAFF
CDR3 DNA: TGTGCCAGCAGCTTGGTACCCGTCGGCACTGAAGCTTTCTTT

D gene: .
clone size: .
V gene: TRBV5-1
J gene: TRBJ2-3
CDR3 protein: CASSGPEDTQYF
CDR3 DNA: TGCGCCAGCAGTGGTCCCGAGGATACGCAGTATTTT

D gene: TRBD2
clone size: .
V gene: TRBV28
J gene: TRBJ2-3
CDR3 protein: CASSPRNGGAGDTQYF
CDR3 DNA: TGTGCCAGCAGTCCACGAAACGGGGGGGCTGGAGATACGCAGTATTTT

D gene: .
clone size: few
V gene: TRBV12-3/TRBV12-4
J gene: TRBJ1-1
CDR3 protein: CASSPTAEAFF
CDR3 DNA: TGTGCCAGCAGTCCAACAGCTGAAGCTTTCTTT

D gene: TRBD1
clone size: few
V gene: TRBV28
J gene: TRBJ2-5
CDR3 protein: CASRRDRGPETQYF
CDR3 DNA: TGTGCCAGCAGACGAGACAGGGGGCCTGAGACCCAGTACTTC

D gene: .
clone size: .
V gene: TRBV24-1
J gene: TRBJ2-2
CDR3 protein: CATSLGGPDTGELFF
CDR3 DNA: TGTGCCACCAGTTTGGGGGGGCCGGACACCGGGGAGCTGTTTTTT

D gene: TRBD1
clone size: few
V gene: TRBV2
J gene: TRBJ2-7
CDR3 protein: CASSEMGQEFYEQYF
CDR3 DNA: TGTGCCAGCAGTGAAATGGGACAGGAATTCTACGAGCAGTACTTC

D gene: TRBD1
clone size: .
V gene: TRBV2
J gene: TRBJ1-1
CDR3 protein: CASSGQIGGAMNTEAFF
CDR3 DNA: TGTGCCAGCAGTGGCCAAATAGGGGGCGCGATGAACACTGAAGCTTTCTTT

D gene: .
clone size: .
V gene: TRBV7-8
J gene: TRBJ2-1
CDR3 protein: CASSLAFGAEQFF
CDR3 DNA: TGTGCCAGCAGCTTAGCATTTGGCGCTGAGCAGTTCTTC

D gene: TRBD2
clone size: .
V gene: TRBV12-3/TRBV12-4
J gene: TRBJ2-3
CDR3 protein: CASSLRRGVVIDTQYF
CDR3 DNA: TGTGCCAGCAGTTTACGTCGGGGGGTTGTTATAGATACGCAGTATTTT

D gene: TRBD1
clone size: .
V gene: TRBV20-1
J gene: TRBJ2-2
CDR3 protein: CSATGQGNTWELFF
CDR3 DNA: TGCAGTGCTACGGGACAGGGGAACACCTGGGAGCTGTTTTTT

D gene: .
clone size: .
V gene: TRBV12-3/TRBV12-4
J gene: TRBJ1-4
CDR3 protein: CASSPGTLTEKLFF
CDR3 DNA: TGTGCCAGCAGTCCCGGGACTTTGACCGAAAAACTGTTTTTT

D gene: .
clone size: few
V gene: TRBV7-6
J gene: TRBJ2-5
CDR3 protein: CASSSSGFLHETQYF
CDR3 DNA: TGTGCCAGCAGTTCGAGCGGGTTCCTTCACGAGACCCAGTACTTC

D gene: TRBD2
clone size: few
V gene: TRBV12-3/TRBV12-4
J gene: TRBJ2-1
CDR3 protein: CASTVGTNPYNEQFF
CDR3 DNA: TGTGCCAGCACTGTTGGGACTAACCCCTACAATGAGCAGTTCTTC

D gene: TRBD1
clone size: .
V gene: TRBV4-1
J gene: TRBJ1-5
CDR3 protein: CASSQGTGFSNQPQHF
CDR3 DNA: TGCGCCAGCAGCCAGGGGACAGGGTTTAGCAATCAGCCCCAGCATTTT

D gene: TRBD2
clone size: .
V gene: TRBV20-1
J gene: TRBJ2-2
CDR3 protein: CSARAGGDGELFF
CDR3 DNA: TGCAGTGCTAGAGCTGGGGGGGACGGGGAGCTGTTTTTT

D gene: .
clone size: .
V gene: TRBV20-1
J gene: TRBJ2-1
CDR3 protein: CSAAIVGFHEQFF
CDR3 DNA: TGCAGTGCTGCAATAGTTGGCTTCCATGAGCAGTTCTTC

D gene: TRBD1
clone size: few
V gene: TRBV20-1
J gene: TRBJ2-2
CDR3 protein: CSATPRDRPNTGELFF
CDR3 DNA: TGCAGTGCCACGCCACGGGACAGGCCGAACACCGGGGAGCTGTTTTTT

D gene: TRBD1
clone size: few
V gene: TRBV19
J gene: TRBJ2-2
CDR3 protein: CASSWQGAWELFF
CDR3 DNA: TGTGCCAGTAGTTGGCAGGGGGCGTGGGAGCTGTTTTTT

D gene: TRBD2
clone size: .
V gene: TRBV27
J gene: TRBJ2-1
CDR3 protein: CASSLAVRTSGYNEQFF
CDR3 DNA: TGTGCCAGCAGTCTGGCGGTTCGGACTAGCGGTTACAATGAGCAGTTCTTC

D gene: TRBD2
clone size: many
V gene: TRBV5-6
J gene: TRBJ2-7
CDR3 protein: CASSLAGGGGIYEQYF
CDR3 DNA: TGTGCCAGCAGCTTGGCCGGCGGGGGTGGGATCTACGAGCAGTACTTC

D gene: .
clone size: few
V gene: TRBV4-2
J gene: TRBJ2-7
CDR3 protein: CASSQEVRGYEQYF
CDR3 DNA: TGTGCCAGCAGCCAAGAGGTGAGGGGGTACGAGCAGTACTTC

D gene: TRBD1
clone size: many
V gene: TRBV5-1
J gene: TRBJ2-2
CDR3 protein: CASSLGDRTGELFF
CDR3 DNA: TGCGCCAGCAGCTTGGGGGACAGGACCGGGGAGCTGTTTTTT

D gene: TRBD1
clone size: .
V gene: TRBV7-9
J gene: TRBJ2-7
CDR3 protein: CASSPGTGKEYF
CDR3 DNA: TGTGCCAGCAGCCCCGGGACAGGGAAGGAGTACTTC

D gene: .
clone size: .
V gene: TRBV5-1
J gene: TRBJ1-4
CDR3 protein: CASSLEGRDRKLFF
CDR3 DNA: TGCGCCAGCAGCTTGGAGGGCAGGGATCGAAAACTGTTTTTT

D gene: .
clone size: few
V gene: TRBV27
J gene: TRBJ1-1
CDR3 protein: CASSLTRADTEAFF
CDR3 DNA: TGTGCCAGCAGTTTAACCCGTGCAGACACTGAAGCTTTCTTT

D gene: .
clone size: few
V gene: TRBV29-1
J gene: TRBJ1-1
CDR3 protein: CSVEVRGPNTEAFF
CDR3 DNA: TGCAGCGTTGAAGTAAGGGGCCCGAACACTGAAGCTTTCTTT

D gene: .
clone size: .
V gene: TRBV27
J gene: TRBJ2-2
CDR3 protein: CASSGYPNTGELFF
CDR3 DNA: TGTGCCAGCAGTGGATACCCGAACACCGGGGAGCTGTTTTTT

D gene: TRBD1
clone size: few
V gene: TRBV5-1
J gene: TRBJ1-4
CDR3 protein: CASSLGTGSRAKLFF
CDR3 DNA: TGCGCCAGCAGCTTGGGGACAGGGTCGAGGGCAAAACTGTTTTTT

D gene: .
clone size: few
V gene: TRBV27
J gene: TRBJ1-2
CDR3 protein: CASSFTGGLQGYTF
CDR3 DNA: TGTGCCAGCAGTTTTACGGGGGGGCTACAAGGCTACACCTTC

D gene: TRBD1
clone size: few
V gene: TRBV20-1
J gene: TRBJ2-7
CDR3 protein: CSASIPGQNSYEQYF
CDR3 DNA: TGCAGTGCTAGTATTCCGGGACAGAACTCCTACGAGCAGTACTTC

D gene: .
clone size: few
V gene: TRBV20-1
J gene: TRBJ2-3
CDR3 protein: CSALRRETDTQYF
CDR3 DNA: TGCAGTGCCCTGAGGCGAGAGACAGATACGCAGTATTTT

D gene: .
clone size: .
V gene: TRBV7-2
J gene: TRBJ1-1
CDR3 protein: CALRGQQNTEAFF
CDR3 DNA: TGTGCCCTCCGGGGGCAGCAGAACACTGAAGCTTTCTTT

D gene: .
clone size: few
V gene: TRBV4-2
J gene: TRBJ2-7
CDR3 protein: CASSPLLPGSVSYEQYF
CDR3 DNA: TGTGCCAGCAGCCCGTTGCTACCGGGGAGTGTTTCCTACGAGCAGTACTTC

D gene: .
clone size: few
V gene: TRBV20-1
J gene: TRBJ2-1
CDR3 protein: CSARGRNGYNEQFF
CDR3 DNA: TGCAGTGCTAGAGGTCGGAATGGCTACAATGAGCAGTTCTTC

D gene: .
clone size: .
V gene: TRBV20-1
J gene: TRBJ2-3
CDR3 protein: CSARDQSTNTQYF
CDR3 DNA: TGCAGTGCTAGAGATCAGTCGACTAATACGCAGTATTTT

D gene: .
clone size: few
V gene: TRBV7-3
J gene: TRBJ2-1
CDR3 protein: CASSLNVQGPPYNEQFF
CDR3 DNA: TGTGCCAGCAGCTTAAACGTACAGGGCCCCCCCTACAATGAGCAGTTCTTC

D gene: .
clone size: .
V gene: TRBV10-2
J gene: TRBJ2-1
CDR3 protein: CASSEFEGKVYNEQFF
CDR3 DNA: TGCGCCAGCAGTGAGTTCGAGGGGAAGGTATACAATGAGCAGTTCTTC

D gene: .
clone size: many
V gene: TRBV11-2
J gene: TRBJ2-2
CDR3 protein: CASSLPFEGDTGELFF
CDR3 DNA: TGTGCCAGCAGCTTGCCATTTGAAGGGGACACCGGGGAGCTGTTTTTT

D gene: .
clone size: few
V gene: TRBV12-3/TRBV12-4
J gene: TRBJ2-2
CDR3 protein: CASSFITNTGELFF
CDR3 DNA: TGTGCCAGCAGTTTTATCACGAACACCGGGGAGCTGTTTTTT

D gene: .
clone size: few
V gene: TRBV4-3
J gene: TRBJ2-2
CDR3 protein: CASSQDWISSGELFF
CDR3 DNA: TGCGCCAGCAGCCAAGATTGGATTTCCTCCGGGGAGCTGTTTTTT

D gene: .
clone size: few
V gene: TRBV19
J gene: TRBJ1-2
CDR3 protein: CASSFRIAYGYTF
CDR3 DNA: TGTGCCAGTAGTTTCCGGATCGCCTATGGCTACACCTTC

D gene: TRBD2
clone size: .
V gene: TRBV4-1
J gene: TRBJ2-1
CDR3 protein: CASSQETPGLAGLYNEQFF
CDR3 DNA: TGCGCCAGCAGCCAAGAAACTCCGGGACTAGCGGGGTTGTACAATGAGCAGTTCTTC

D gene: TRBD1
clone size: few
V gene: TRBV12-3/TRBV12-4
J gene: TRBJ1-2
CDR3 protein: CASRTTGEVNGYTF
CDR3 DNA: TGTGCCAGCAGGACTACAGGGGAGGTGAATGGCTACACCTTC

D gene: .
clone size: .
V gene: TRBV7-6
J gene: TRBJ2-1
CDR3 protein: CASSLVRGGLYNEQFF
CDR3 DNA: TGTGCCAGCAGCTTAGTCAGGGGTGGCCTATACAATGAGCAGTTCTTC